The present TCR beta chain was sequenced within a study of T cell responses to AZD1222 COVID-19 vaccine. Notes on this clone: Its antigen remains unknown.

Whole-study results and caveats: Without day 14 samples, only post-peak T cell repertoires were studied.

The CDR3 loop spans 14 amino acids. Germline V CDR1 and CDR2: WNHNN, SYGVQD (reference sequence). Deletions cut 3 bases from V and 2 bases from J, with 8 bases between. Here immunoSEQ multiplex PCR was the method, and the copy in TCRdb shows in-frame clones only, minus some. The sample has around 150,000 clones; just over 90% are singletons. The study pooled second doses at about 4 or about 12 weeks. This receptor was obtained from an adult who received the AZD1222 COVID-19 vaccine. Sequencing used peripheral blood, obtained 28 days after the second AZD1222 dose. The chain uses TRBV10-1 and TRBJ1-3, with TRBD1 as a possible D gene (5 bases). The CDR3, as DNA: TGCGCCAGCAGTGATTCGGGGGCTGGAAACACCATATATTTT. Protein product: CASSDSGAGNTIYF.